The rows below give T cell receptor beta chains drawn from one sample of a study of Ad26.COV2.S vaccination and SARS-CoV-2 variants. Profiled with immunoSEQ multiplex PCR; TCRdb holds only in-frame clones, not every one. The sample includes around 420,000 clones, approximately 90% of them seen just once. Sample: peripheral blood, taken in a trial of Ad26.COV2.S vaccine versus placebo. The source is a person between 18 and 59 years old who received the Ad26.COV2.S COVID-19 vaccine or a placebo. Each CDR3 is given with its conserved first and last residue. A D gene is named only where the DNA matches it firmly. Rows give clone size only sometimes, using once, few, many, or a class for an expanded clone.

abundance	d_gene	v_gene	j_gene	CDR3aa	CDR3nt
.	.	TRBV12-3/TRBV12-4	TRBJ2-7	CASSTKYEQYF	TGTGCCAGCAGTACAAAATACGAGCAGTACTTC
.	.	TRBV15	TRBJ2-3	CATSREGRGVTDTQYF	TGTGCCACCAGCAGAGAAGGGCGGGGTGTCACAGATACGCAGTATTTT
.	.	TRBV9	TRBJ1-2	CASTSPGGYTF	TGTGCCAGCACCAGCCCAGGTGGCTACACCTTC
.	.	TRBV11-2	TRBJ2-2	CASSLGSQVVGLFF	TGTGCCAGCAGCTTAGGAAGTCAGGTGGTGGGGCTGTTTTTT
.	.	TRBV5-1	TRBJ2-7	CASSPGSFYEQYF	TGCGCCAGCAGCCCAGGATCATTCTACGAGCAGTACTTC
.	.	TRBV7-9	TRBJ1-5	CASSLGEGSNQPQHF	TGTGCCAGCAGCTTAGGAGAGGGGAGCAATCAGCCCCAGCATTTT
once	.	TRBV15	TRBJ2-3	CATSRDRVPAGTDTQYF	TGTGCCACCAGCAGAGATCGGGTCCCCGCTGGCACAGATACGCAGTATTTT
once	.	TRBV5-1	TRBJ1-1	CASSSLGGDTEAFF	TGCGCCAGCAGCTCCTTAGGAGGGGACACTGAAGCTTTCTTT
once	.	TRBV2	TRBJ1-2	CASSEIYGVYGYTF	TGTGCCAGCAGTGAGATTTACGGGGTGTATGGCTACACCTTC
.	.	TRBV7-8	TRBJ2-5	CASSQPETQYF	TGTGCCAGCAGCCAACCAGAGACCCAGTACTTC
.	TRBD1	TRBV7-6	TRBJ2-7	CASSLTIGELWDRGSHEQYF	TGTGCCAGCAGCTTAACAATCGGGGAGTTATGGGACAGGGGATCCCACGAGCAGTACTTC
.	TRBD1	TRBV15	TRBJ2-7	CATSGQGAFYEQYF	TGTGCCACCAGCGGACAGGGGGCCTTCTACGAGCAGTACTTC
.	TRBD2	TRBV9	TRBJ2-7	CASSVAGGGGTLYEQYF	TGTGCCAGCAGCGTAGCGGGGGGTGGAGGAACCCTTTACGAGCAGTACTTC
.	TRBD2	TRBV6-6	TRBJ2-4	CATSGGAPTKNIQYF	TGTGCCACTAGCGGGGGGGCGCCGACCAAAAACATTCAGTACTTC
.	TRBD1	TRBV19	TRBJ2-7	CASSSQGADEQYF	TGTGCCAGTAGTTCTCAGGGGGCGGACGAGCAGTACTTC
.	.	TRBV7-9	TRBJ1-2	CASSDSGVLNYGYTF	TGTGCCAGCAGCGATTCAGGGGTCCTTAACTATGGCTACACCTTC